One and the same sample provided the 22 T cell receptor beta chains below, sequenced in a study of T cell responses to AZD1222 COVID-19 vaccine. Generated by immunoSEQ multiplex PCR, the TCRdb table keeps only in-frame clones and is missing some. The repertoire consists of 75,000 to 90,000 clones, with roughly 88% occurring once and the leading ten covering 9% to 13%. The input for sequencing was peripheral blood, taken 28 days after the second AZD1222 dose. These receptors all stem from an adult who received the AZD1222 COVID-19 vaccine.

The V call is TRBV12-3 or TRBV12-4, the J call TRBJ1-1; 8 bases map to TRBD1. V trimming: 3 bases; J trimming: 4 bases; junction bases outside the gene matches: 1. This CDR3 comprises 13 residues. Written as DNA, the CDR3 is TGTGCCAGCAGTTTCACAGGGGGCACTGAAGCTTTCTTT. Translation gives CASSFTGGTEAFF.

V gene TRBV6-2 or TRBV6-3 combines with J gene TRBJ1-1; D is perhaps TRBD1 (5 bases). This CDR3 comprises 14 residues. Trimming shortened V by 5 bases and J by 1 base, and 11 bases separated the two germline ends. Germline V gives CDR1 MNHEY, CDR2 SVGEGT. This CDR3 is CASSRQIRNTEAFF. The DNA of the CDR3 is TGTGCCAGCAGTAGACAGATCAGGAACACTGAAGCTTTCTTT.

The CDR3 reads CASRDRGGQGTDTQYF. For the CDR3, the DNA is TGTGCCAGCCGGGATCGGGGAGGCCAGGGCACAGATACGCAGTATTTT. The chain combines TRBV18 with TRBJ2-3; a possible D gene is TRBD2 (6 bases). V dropped 8 bases and J dropped 1 base, with 19 bases sitting between them. This CDR3 has 16 amino acids. Germline V gene sequence: CDR1 KGHSH, CDR2 LQKENI.

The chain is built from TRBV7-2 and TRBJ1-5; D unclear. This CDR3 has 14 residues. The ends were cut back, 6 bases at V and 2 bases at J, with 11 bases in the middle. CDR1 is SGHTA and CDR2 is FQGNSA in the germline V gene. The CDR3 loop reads CASSQVHGNQPQHF. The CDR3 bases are TGTGCCAGCAGTCAGGTCCACGGCAATCAGCCCCAGCATTTT. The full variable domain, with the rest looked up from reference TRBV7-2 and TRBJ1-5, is GAGVSQSPSNKVTEKGKDVELRCDPISGHTALYWYRQSLGQGLEFLIYFQGNSAPDKSGLPSDRFSAERTGGSVSTLTIQRTQQEDSAVYLCASSQVHGNQPQHFGDGTRLSIL.

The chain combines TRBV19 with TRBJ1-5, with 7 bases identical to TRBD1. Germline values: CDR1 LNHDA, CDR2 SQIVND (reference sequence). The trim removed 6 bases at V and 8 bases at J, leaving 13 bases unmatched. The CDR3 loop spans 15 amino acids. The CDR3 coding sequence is TGTGCCAGTAGCCAGGGACAGCGACTTCTAGAGCCCCAGCATTTT. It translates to CASSQGQRLLEPQHF.

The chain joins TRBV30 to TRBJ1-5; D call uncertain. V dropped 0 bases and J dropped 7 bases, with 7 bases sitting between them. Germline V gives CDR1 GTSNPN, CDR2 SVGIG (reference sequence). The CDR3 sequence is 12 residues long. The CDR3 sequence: CAWSVNYQPQHF. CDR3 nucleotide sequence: TGTGCCTGGAGTGTAAATTACCAGCCCCAGCATTTT.

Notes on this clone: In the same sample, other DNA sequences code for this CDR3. For the CDR3, the DNA is TGCGCCAGCAGCTTGCTTATCGTGGGGGTCGCGGGGGCCTACAATGAGCAGTTCTTC. Its translation: CASSLLIVGVAGAYNEQFF. The rearrangement joins TRBV5-1 to TRBJ2-1; 7 bases line up with TRBD2. Germline assignment: CDR1 SGHRS and CDR2 YFSETQ. Trimming removed 1 base from V and 2 bases from J; junction bases left unmatched: 15. The CDR3 totals 19 residues.

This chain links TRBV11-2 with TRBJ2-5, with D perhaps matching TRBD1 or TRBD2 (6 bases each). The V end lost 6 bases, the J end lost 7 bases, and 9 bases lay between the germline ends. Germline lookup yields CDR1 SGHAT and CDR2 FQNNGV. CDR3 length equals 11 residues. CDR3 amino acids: CASSEGGTQYF. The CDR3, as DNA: TGTGCCAGCAGTGAGGGGGGGACCCAGTACTTC. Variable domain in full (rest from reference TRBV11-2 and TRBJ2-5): EAGVAQSPRYKIIEKRQSVAFWCNPISGHATLYWYQQILGQGPKLLIQFQNNGVVDDSQLPKDRFSAERLKGVDSTLKIQPAKLEDSAVYLCASSEGGTQYFGPGTRLLVL.

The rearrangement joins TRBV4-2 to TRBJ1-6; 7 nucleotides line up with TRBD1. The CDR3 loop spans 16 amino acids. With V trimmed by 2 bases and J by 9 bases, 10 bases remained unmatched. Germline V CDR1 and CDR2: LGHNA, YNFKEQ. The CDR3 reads CASSQRQGRDGSPLHF. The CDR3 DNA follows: TGTGCCAGCAGCCAACGACAGGGACGGGATGGTTCACCCCTCCACTTT.

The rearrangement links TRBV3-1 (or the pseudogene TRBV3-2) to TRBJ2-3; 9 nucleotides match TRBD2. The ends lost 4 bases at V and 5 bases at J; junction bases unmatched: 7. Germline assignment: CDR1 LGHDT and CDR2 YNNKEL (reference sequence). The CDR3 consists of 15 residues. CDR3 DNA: TGTGCCAGCAGCCTGCGGGCGGGGGGGCTAGATACGCAGTATTTT. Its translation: CASSLRAGGLDTQYF.

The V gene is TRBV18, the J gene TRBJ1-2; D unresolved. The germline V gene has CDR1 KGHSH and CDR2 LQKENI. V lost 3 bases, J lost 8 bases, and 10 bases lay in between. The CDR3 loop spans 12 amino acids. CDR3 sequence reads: CASSPDPGGYTF. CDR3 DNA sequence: TGTGCCAGCTCACCGGACCCTGGCGGCTACACCTTC.

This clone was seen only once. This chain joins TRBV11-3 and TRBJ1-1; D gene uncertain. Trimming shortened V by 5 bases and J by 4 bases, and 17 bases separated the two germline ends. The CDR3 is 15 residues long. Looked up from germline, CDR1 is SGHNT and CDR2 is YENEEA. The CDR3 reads CASSLSLPTSTEAFF. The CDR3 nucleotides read TGTGCCAGCAGCCTAAGTCTCCCCACCTCCACTGAAGCTTTCTTT. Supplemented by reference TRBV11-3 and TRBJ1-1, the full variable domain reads EAGVVQSPRYKIIEKKQPVAFWCNPISGHNTLYWYLQNLGQGPELLIRYENEEAVDDSQLPKDRFSAERLKGVDSTLKIQPAELGDSAVYLCASSLSLPTSTEAFFGQGTRLTVV.

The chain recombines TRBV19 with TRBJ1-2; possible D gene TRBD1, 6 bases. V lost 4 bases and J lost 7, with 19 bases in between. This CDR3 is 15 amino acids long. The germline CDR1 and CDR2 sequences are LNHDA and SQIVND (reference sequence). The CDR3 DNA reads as TGTGCCAGTAGTACCCCAGGGGATCTGGGTGGTGGCTACACCTTC. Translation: CASSTPGDLGGGYTF. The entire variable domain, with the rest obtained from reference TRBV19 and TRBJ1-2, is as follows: DGGITQSPKYLFRKEGQNVTLSCEQNLNHDAMYWYRQDPGQGLRLIYYSQIVNDFQKGDIAEGYSVSREKKESFPLTVTSAQKNPTAFYLCASSTPGDLGGGYTFGSGTRLTVV.

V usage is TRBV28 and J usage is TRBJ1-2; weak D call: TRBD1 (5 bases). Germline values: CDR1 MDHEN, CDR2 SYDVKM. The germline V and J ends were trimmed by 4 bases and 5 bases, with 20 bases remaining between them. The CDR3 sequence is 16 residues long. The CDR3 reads CASSSSGSTGGYGYTF. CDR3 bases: TGTGCCAGCAGTTCGTCAGGGAGTACGGGGGGATATGGCTACACCTTC.

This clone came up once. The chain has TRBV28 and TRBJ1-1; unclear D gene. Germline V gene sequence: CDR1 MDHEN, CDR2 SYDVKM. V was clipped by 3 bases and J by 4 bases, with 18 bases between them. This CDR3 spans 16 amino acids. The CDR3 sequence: CASSFQEVVATTEAFF. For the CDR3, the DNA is TGTGCCAGCAGTTTTCAGGAGGTCGTGGCAACCACTGAAGCTTTCTTT.

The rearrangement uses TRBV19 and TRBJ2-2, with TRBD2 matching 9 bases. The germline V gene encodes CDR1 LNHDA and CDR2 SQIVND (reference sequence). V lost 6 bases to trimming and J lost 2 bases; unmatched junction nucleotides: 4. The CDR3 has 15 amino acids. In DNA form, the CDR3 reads TGTGCCAGTAGACGGCTAGCGGGAAACACCGGGGAGCTGTTTTTT. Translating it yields CASRRLAGNTGELFF.

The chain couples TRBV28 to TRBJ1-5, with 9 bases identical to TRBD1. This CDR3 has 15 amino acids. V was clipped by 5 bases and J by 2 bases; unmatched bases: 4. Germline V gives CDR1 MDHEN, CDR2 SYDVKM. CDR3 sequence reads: CASSIQGAGNQPQHF. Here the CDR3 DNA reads TGTGCCAGCAGTATACAGGGGGCGGGCAATCAGCCCCAGCATTTT.

The CDR3 loop is CASSVALQANEQFF. In nucleotides, the CDR3 is TGTGCCAGCAGCGTAGCTCTGCAGGCCAATGAGCAGTTCTTC. V usage is TRBV9 and J usage is TRBJ2-1; the D is unclear. V lost 0 bases to trimming and J lost 6 bases, with 10 bases between them. The CDR3 is made up of 14 amino acids. In germline, CDR1 is SGDLS, CDR2 YYNGEE.

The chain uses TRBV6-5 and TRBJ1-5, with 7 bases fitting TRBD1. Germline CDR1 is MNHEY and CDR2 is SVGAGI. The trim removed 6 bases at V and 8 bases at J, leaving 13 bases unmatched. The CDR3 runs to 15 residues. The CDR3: CASSPGTDSIKPQHF. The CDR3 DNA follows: TGTGCCAGCAGCCCCGGGACAGACTCAATCAAGCCCCAGCATTTT.

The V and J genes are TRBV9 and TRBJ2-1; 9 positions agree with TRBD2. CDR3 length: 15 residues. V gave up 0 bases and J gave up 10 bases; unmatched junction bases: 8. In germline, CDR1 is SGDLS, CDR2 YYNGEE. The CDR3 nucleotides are TGTGCCAGCAGCGTAGGGTGGCTAGCGGGACCCGAGCAGTTCTTC. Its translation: CASSVGWLAGPEQFF. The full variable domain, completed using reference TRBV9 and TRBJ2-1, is DSGVTQTPKHLITATGQRVTLRCSPRSGDLSVYWYQQSLDQGLQFLIQYYNGEERAKGNILERFSAQQFPDLHSELNLSSLELGDSALYFCASSVGWLAGPEQFFGPGTRLTVL.

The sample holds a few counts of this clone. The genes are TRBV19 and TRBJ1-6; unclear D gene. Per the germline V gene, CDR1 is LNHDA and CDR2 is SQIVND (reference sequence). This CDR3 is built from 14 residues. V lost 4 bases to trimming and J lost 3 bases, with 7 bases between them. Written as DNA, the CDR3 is TGTGCCAGTAGTACTCAGATCTATAATTCACCCCTCCACTTT. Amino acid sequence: CASSTQIYNSPLHF.

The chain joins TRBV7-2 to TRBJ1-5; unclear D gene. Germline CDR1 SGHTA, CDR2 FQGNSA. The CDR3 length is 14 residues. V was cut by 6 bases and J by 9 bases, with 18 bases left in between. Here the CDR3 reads CASSTTTDQRPQHF. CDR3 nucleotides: TGTGCCAGCAGTACCACTACGGACCAGAGGCCCCAGCATTTT.